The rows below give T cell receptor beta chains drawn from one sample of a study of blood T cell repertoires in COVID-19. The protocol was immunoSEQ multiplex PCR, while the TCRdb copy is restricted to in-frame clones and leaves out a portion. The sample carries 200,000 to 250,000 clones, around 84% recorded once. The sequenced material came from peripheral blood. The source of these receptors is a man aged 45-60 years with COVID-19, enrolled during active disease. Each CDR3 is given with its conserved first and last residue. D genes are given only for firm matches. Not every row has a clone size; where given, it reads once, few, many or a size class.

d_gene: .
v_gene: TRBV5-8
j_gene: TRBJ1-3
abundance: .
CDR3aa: CASCQWASENTIYF
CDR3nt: TGTGCCAGCTGCCAATGGGCGTCTGAAAACACCATATATTTT

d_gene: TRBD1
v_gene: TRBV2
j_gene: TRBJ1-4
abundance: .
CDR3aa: CASRTGTGVFGRDEKLFF
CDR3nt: TGTGCCAGCAGAACCGGGACAGGGGTTTTCGGTCGCGATGAAAAACTGTTTTTT

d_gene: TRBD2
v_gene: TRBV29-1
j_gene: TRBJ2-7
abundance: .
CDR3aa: CSVTGTSGGGNYEQYF
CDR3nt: TGCAGCGTTACCGGGACTAGCGGAGGTGGGAACTACGAGCAGTACTTC

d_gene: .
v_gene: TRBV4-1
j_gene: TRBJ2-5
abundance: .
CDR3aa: CASSQGWGGAGETQYF
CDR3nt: TGCGCCAGCAGCCAAGGTTGGGGGGGCGCGGGGGAGACCCAGTACTTC

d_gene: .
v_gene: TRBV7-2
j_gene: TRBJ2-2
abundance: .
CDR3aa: CASSEALTGELFF
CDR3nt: TGTGCCAGCAGCGAGGCCCTCACCGGGGAGCTGTTTTTT

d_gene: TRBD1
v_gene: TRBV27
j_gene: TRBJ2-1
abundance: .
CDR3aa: CASSLIGTGGTSLDEQFF
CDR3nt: TGTGCCAGCAGTTTAATAGGGACAGGGGGCACAAGTTTGGATGAGCAGTTCTTC

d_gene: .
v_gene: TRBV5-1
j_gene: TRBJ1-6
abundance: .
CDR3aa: CASSLGQALGSPLHF
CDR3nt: TGCGCCAGCAGCTTGGGACAGGCATTGGGATCACCCCTCCACTTT

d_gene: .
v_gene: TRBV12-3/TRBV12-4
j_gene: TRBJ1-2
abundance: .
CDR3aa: CASSLAVSGGYTF
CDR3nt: TGTGCCAGCAGTTTGGCTGTCTCGGGTGGCTACACCTTC

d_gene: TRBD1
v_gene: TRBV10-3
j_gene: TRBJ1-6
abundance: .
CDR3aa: CAIQGVGSPLHF
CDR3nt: TGTGCCATTCAGGGGGTCGGTTCACCCCTCCACTTT

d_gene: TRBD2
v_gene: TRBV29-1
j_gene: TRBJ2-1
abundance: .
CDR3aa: CSVAVAGAYNEQFF
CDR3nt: TGCAGCGTTGCAGTAGCGGGAGCCTACAATGAGCAGTTCTTC

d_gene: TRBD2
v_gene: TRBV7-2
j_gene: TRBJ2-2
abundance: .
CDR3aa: CASSLEASGNTGELFF
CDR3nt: TGTGCCAGCAGCTTAGAGGCTAGCGGGAACACCGGGGAGCTGTTTTTT

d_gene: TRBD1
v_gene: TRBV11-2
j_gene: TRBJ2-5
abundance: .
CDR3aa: CASSGGTGGEWGTQYF
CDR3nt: TGTGCCAGCAGCGGAGGCACAGGGGGCGAATGGGGGACCCAGTACTTC

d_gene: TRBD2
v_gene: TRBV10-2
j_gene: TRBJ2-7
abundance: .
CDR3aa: CASSGGSYEQYF
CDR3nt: TGCGCCAGTAGCGGGGGAAGCTACGAGCAGTACTTC

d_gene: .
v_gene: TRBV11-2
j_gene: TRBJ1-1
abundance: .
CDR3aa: CASSADSNTEAFF
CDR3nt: TGTGCCAGCAGCGCGGACAGTAACACTGAAGCTTTCTTT

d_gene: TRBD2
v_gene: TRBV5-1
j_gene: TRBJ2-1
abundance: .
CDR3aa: CASRTSGSLYNEQFF
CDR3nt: TGCGCCAGCAGGACTAGCGGGAGTCTATACAATGAGCAGTTCTTC

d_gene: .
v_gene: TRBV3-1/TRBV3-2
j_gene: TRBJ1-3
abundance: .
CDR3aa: CASSQEQVVSGNTIYF
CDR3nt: TGTGCCAGCAGCCAAGAACAGGTGGTTTCTGGAAACACCATATATTTT

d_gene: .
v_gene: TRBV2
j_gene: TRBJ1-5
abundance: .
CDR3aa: CASSDYQGSNQPQHF
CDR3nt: TGTGCCAGCAGTGACTACCAGGGAAGTAATCAGCCCCAGCATTTT

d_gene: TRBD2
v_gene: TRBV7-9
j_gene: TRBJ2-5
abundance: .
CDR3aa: CASSAGLAGGETQYF
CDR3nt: TGTGCCAGCAGCGCTGGACTAGCGGGGGGAGAGACCCAGTACTTC

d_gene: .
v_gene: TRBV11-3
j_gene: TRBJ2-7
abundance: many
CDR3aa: CASSLDHSREQYF
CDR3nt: TGTGCCAGCAGCTTAGATCATTCGAGGGAGCAGTACTTC

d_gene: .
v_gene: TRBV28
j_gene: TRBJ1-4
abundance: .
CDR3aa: CASSLTGQGNEKLFF
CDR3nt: TGTGCCAGCAGTTTAACGGGGCAGGGGAACGAAAAACTGTTTTTT

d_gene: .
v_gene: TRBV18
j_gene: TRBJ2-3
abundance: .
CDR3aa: CATSTDTQYF
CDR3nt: TGTGCCACGAGCACAGATACGCAGTATTTT

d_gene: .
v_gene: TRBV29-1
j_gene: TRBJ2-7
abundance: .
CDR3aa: CSAIGQTSSYEQYF
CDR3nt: TGCAGCGCCATAGGACAGACCAGCTCCTACGAGCAGTACTTC

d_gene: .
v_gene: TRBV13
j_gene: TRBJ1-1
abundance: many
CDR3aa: CASSLVGGPNTEAFF
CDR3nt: TGTGCCAGCAGCTTAGTAGGGGGACCGAACACTGAAGCTTTCTTT

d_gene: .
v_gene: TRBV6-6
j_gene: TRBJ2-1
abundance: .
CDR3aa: CASSSNAGPNEQFF
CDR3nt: TGTGCCAGCAGTAGCAATGCGGGCCCCAATGAGCAGTTCTTC

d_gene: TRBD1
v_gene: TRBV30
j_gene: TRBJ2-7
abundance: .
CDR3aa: CAWSVRDSYEQYF
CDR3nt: TGTGCCTGGAGTGTACGGGACAGCTACGAGCAGTACTTC

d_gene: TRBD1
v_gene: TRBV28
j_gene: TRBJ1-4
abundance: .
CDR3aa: CASSFRDSATNEKLFF
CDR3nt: TGTGCCAGCAGTTTCCGGGACAGTGCAACTAATGAAAAACTGTTTTTT

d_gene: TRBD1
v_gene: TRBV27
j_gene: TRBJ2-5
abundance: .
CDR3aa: CASRGTASLQETQYF
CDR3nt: TGTGCCAGCAGGGGGACAGCCTCTCTCCAAGAGACCCAGTACTTC

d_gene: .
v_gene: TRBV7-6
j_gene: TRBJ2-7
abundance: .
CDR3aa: CASSLGGGIGSYEQYF
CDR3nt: TGTGCCAGCAGCTTAGGAGGGGGTATCGGATCCTACGAGCAGTACTTC

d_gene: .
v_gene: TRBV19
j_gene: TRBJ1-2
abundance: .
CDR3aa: CASRGINYGYTF
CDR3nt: TGTGCCAGCCGAGGGATCAACTATGGCTACACCTTC

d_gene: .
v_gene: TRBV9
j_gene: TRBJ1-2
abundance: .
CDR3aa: CASSLGEGGVDGYTF
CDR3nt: TGTGCCAGCAGCCTCGGGGAGGGGGGAGTTGATGGCTACACCTTC

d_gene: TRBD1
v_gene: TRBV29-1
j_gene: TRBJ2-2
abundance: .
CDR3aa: CSSKGDRGGTGELFF
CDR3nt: TGCAGCTCAAAGGGGGACAGGGGAGGCACCGGGGAGCTGTTTTTT

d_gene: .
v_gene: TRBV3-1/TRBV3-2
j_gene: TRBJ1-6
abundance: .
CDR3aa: CASSQGSSYNSPLHF
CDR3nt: TGTGCCAGCAGCCAAGGCAGCTCCTATAATTCACCCCTCCACTTT

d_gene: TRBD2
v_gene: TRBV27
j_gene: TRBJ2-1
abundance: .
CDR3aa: CASRNPLAYNEQFF
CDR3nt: TGTGCCAGCAGAAACCCACTAGCGTACAATGAGCAGTTCTTC

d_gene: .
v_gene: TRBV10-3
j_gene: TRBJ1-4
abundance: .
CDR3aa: CAISRRATNEKLFF
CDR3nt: TGTGCCATCTCCCGACGGGCAACTAATGAAAAACTGTTTTTT

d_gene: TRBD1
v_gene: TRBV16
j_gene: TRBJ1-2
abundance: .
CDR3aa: CASSHDRERDGYTF
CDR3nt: TGTGCCAGCAGCCACGACAGGGAGAGGGATGGCTACACCTTC

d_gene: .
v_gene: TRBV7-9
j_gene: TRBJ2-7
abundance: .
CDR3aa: CASSSPLVWDSSSSEQYF
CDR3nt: TGTGCCAGCAGCTCCCCCTTAGTGTGGGACTCCTCCTCCTCCGAGCAGTACTTC

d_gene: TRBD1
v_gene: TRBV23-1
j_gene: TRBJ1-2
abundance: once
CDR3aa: CASSSLRPGGQGASNYGYTF
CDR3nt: TGCGCCAGCAGTTCCCTGCGCCCGGGGGGACAGGGGGCATCTAACTATGGCTACACCTTC

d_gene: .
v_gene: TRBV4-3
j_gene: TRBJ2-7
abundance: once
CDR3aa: CASSQGGNSYEQYF
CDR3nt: TGCGCCAGCAGCCAAGGAGGAAACTCCTACGAGCAGTACTTC

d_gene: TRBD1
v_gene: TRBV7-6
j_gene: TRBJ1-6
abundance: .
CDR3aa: CASSQGQGATNSPLHF
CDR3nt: TGTGCCAGCAGCCAGGGACAGGGGGCGACTAATTCACCCCTCCACTTT

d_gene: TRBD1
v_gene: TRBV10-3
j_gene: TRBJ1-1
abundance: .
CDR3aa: CAISEGQGARTEAFF
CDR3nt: TGTGCCATCAGTGAAGGACAGGGGGCTCGGACTGAAGCTTTCTTT

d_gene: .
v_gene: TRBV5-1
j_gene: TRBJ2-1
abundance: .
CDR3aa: CASSLRPESYNEQFF
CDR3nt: TGCGCCAGCAGCTTGCGGCCGGAGTCCTACAATGAGCAGTTCTTC

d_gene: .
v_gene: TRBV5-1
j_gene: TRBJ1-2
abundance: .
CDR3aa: CASSLDSNYGYTF
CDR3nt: TGCGCCAGCAGCCTGGACAGTAACTATGGCTACACCTTC

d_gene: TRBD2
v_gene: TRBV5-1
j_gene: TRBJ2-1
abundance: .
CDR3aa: CASTKLPGLADIAGAYNEQFF
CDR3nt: TGCGCCAGCACAAAACTCCCGGGACTAGCGGACATAGCTGGGGCGTACAATGAGCAGTTCTTC

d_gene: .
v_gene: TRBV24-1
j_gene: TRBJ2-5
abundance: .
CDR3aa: CATSDRQGIKETQYF
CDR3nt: TGTGCCACCAGTGACCGTCAGGGGATTAAGGAGACCCAGTACTTC

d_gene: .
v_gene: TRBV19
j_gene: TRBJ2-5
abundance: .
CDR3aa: CASGGTAKETQYF
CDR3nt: TGTGCCAGTGGCGGGACAGCAAAAGAGACCCAGTACTTC

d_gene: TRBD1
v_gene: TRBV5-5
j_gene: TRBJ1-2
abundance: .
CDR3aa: CASSLRQGATNYGYTF
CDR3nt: TGTGCCAGCAGCCTTCGACAGGGGGCGACTAACTATGGCTACACCTTC

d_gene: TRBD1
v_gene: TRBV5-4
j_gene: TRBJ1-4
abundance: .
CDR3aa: CASSSGTGLNEKLFF
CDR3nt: TGTGCCAGCAGCTCCGGGACAGGCCTTAATGAAAAACTGTTTTTT

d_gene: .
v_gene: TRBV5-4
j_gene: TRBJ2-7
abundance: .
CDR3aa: CASSSQGISYEQYF
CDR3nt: TGTGCCAGCAGCTCACAGGGTATCTCCTACGAGCAGTACTTC

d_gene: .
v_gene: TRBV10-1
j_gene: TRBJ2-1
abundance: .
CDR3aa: CASSESVGGDRHNEQFF
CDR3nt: TGCGCCAGCAGTGAGTCTGTCGGGGGGGACAGACACAATGAGCAGTTCTTC

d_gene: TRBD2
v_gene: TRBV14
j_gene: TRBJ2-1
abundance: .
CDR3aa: CASSQTSGRLGEQFF
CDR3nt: TGTGCCAGCAGCCAGACTAGCGGGAGGCTAGGTGAGCAGTTCTTC